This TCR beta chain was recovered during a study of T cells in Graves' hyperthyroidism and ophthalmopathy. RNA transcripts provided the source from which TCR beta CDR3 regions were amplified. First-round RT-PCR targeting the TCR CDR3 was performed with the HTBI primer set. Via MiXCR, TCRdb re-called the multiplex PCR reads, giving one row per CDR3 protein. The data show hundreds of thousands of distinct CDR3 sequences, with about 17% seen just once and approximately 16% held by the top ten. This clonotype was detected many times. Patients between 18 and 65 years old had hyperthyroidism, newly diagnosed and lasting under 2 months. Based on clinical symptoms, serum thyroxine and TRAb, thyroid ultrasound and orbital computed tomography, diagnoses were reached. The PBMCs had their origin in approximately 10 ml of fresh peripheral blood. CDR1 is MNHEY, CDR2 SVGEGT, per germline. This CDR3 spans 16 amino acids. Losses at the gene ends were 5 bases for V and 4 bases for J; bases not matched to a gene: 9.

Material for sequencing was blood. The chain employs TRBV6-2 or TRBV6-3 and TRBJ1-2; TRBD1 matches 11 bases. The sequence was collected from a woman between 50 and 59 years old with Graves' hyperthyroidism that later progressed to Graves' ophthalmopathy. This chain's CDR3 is CASSTGPGTGGYGYTF. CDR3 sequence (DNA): TGTGCCAGCAGTACGGGTCCCGGGACAGGGGGCTATGGCTACACCTTC.